This TCR beta chain was identified during a study of blood T cell repertoires in COVID-19. Background on the study: The origin of the acute and convalescent COVID-19 samples was the United States, Italy and Spain. In each case, the material was cDNA or gDNA derived from T cells, B-cell-depleted T cells, or PBMCs.

The CDR3 loop spans 13 amino acids. The germline gives CDR1 SGDLS, CDR2 YYNGEE. Trimming removed 3 bases from V and 5 bases from J; junction bases left unmatched: 3. In the original analysis: The authors estimated nucleated cell counts from reference gene primer amplification. Profiled with immunoSEQ multiplex PCR; TCRdb holds only in-frame clones, not every one. Clone size and V and J calls were adopted from that table, with D and trimming inferred from the DNA. The table lists 130,000 to 150,000 clones, about 91% of them singletons, with 0.8% to 0.95% in the top ten. The sample taken for sequencing was peripheral blood. This rearrangement joins TRBV9 to TRBJ2-5; 8 nucleotides align to TRBD1. The source is a woman in her fifties or sixties with acute or convalescent COVID-19. In DNA, the CDR3 is TGTGCCAGCAGCGCCAGACAGGGGGAGACCCAGTACTTC. Amino acid sequence: CASSARQGETQYF.